One and the same sample provided the 25 T cell receptor beta chains below, sequenced in a study of CD8 T cells in Susac syndrome. The RNA input was 0.5 to 1 ug, and it was reverse transcribed with random hexamers. TCRdb called the immunoSEQ multiplex PCR reads again in MiXCR, with one record for every CDR3 protein. The sample lists under 90,000 distinct CDR3 sequences, 85% to 95% seen once, with about 0.53% in the top ten. Input material: CD4+ T cells from PBMCs. These receptors originate from a human donor with Susac syndrome.

The chain carries TRBV7-2 and TRBJ2-3; either TRBD1 or TRBD2 may fit D (5 bases each). The V and J ends lost 5 bases and 5 bases respectively, with 14 bases between them. Germline V gives CDR1 SGHTA, CDR2 FQGNSA. This CDR3 has 14 amino acids. The CDR3 DNA is TGTGCCAGCAGCGGGGGACCCTCGGAAGATACGCAGTATTTT. Its translation: CASSGGPSEDTQYF. Full variable domain (outside the CDR3, taken from reference TRBV7-2 and TRBJ2-3): GAGVSQSPSNKVTEKGKDVELRCDPISGHTALYWYRQSLGQGLEFLIYFQGNSAPDKSGLPSDRFSAERTGGSVSTLTIQRTQQEDSAVYLCASSGGPSEDTQYFGPGTRLTVL.

The CDR3 nucleotides read TGCAGTGCTCAAGGACAGCGTAGCAATCAGCCCCAGCATTTT. This codes for CSAQGQRSNQPQHF. The V gene is TRBV20-1, the J gene TRBJ1-5, with a weak D call TRBD1 (6 bases). The germline V gene has CDR1 DFQATT and CDR2 SNEGSKA (reference sequence). V dropped 5 bases and J dropped 0 bases, with 11 bases sitting between them. This CDR3 spans 14 amino acids.

The chain uses TRBV28 and TRBJ2-7; 10 nucleotides line up with TRBD2. The CDR3 extends over 15 amino acids. CDR1 MDHEN and CDR2 SYDVKM come from the germline V gene. Germline trimming cut 5 bases from V and 3 bases from J; bases unmatched to any gene: 7. CDR3 nucleotide sequence: TGTGCCAGCAGTCTAGGGGCTAGCGGGGGCTACGAGCAGTACTTC. Its protein is CASSLGASGGYEQYF.

This rearrangement joins TRBV7-9 to TRBJ2-7; 8 bases are a match to TRBD1. The J segment lost 2 bases and the V segment lost 1 base, leaving 1 base of the junction unmatched. Germline-derived CDR1 and CDR2 are SEHNR and FQNEAQ (reference sequence). The CDR3 spans 14 residues. CDR3 region: CASSLGTGTYEQYF. CDR3 DNA: TGTGCCAGCAGCTTAGGGACAGGGACCTACGAGCAGTACTTC.

The chain combines TRBV12-3 or TRBV12-4 with TRBJ2-2; 8 nucleotides line up with TRBD2. After removal of 6 bases from V and 0 bases from J, the junction contained 9 bases not matched to a gene. CDR3 size: 17 residues. The CDR3 sequence: CASSPPSSGTNTGELFF. CDR3 coding DNA: TGTGCCAGCAGCCCTCCAAGTAGCGGGACGAACACCGGGGAGCTGTTTTTT.

The V call is TRBV12-3 or TRBV12-4, the J call TRBJ2-7; weak D call: TRBD2 (5 bases). The CDR3 runs 15 residues. V lost 6 bases and J 4 bases, leaving 19 bases between the germline ends. The chain's CDR3 is CASSSRLGGGYEQYF. The CDR3, as DNA: TGTGCCAGCAGCTCGAGACTTGGAGGTGGATACGAGCAGTACTTC.

The V call is TRBV14, the J call TRBJ2-2, with 8 bases matching TRBD1. CDR3 length: 15 amino acids. Germline V gives CDR1 SGHDN, CDR2 FVKESK. Trimming cost V 5 bases and J 5 bases; bases outside gene matches: 7. The DNA for the CDR3 is TGTGCCAGCAGCTTCGGACAGGGAGCTACCGGGGAGCTGTTTTTT. Its translation: CASSFGQGATGELFF.

This sequence joins TRBV19 and TRBJ1-1; unclear D gene. CDR3 length: 13 amino acids. Germline assignment: CDR1 LNHDA and CDR2 SQIVND (reference sequence). V gave up 8 bases and J gave up 3 bases, with 13 bases separating them. This CDR3 is CASSWARDTEAFF. The CDR3 nucleotides read TGTGCCAGTTCTTGGGCGCGGGACACTGAAGCTTTCTTT.

The chain combines TRBV2 with TRBJ1-4, with D perhaps TRBD1 (5 bases). Germline CDR1 SNHLY, CDR2 FYNNEI. V shed 6 bases and J shed 0 bases, with 14 bases lying between them. The CDR3 runs to 16 residues. CDR3 DNA sequence: TGTGCCAGCAGATCCGGGACCCCAGCAACTAATGAAAAACTGTTTTTT. Translating gives CASRSGTPATNEKLFF.

V and J are TRBV19 and TRBJ2-2, with D tentatively TRBD1 (5 bases). CDR3 length equals 14 residues. With 7 bases removed from V and 4 bases from J, the gap between germline ends came to 13 bases. The germline CDR1 and CDR2 sequences are LNHDA and SQIVND (reference sequence). The CDR3 DNA sequence: TGTGCCAGTACCCGGACAACCTCCACCGGGGAGCTGTTTTTT. Translation: CASTRTTSTGELFF. Using reference TRBV19 and TRBJ2-2 for the parts outside the CDR3, the full variable domain is DGGITQSPKYLFRKEGQNVTLSCEQNLNHDAMYWYRQDPGQGLRLIYYSQIVNDFQKGDIAEGYSVSREKKESFPLTVTSAQKNPTAFYLCASTRTTSTGELFFGEGSRLTVL.

J is TRBJ2-7 and V is TRBV5-4; 7 bases are shared with TRBD1. Unmatched junction bases numbered 5, after V lost 2 bases and J lost 0 bases. Germline V lookup: CDR1 SGHNT, CDR2 YYREEE (reference sequence). This CDR3 contains 15 residues. In DNA, the CDR3 is TGTGCCAGCAGCTTCCCCGGGACAGTCTCCTACGAGCAGTACTTC. Protein: CASSFPGTVSYEQYF.

The rearrangement uses TRBV29-1 and TRBJ2-7, with TRBD1 matching 9 bases. There are 18 residues in the CDR3. V lost 6 bases to trimming and J lost 3 bases; unmatched junction nucleotides: 21. Germline assignment: CDR1 SQVTM and CDR2 ANQGSEA. The CDR3 loop is CSVHAVPKQGALGYEQYF. DNA for the CDR3: TGCAGCGTCCACGCCGTACCGAAACAGGGGGCGCTCGGCTACGAGCAGTACTTC.

The V call is TRBV7-9, the J call TRBJ2-1; 8 nucleotides align to TRBD2. V lost 3 bases and J lost 7; bases outside the gene matches: 8. Per germline, CDR1 SEHNR and CDR2 FQNEAQ (reference sequence). This CDR3 comprises 15 residues. The CDR3: CASSLTGLEGNEQFF. The CDR3 nucleotides read TGTGCCAGCAGCTTGACGGGACTAGAGGGAAATGAGCAGTTCTTC.

The CDR3 here is CASKAPRNSYNEQFF. The CDR3 bases are TGTGCCAGCAAGGCGCCCAGAAACTCCTACAATGAGCAGTTCTTC. This rearrangement joins TRBV12-3 or TRBV12-4 to TRBJ2-1; D gene unclear. The V end lost 7 bases, the J end lost 0 bases, and 13 bases lay between the germline ends. This CDR3 comprises 15 residues.

The rearrangement uses TRBV7-2 and TRBJ2-4, with D possibly TRBD2 on 5 matching bases. V lost 4 bases and J 6 bases, leaving 13 bases between the germline ends. Germline CDR1 is SGHTA and CDR2 is FQGNSA. The CDR3 covers 14 residues. This CDR3 is CASSSRTESNIQYF. CDR3 bases: TGTGCCAGCAGCTCCCGGACTGAATCAAACATTCAGTACTTC.

Of note for this clonotype: The junction and the germline gene differ at one end; a read error may be behind it. The chain has TRBV7-7 and TRBJ2-5; 9 bases line up with TRBD1. The length of the CDR3 is 16 residues. CDR1 is SSHAT and CDR2 is FNYEAQ in the germline V gene (reference sequence). The CDR3 reads CASSQPTGGPQETQYF. DNA for the CDR3: TGTGCTAGCAGCCAGCCCACAGGGGGCCCACAAGAGACCCAGTACTTC.

The chain combines TRBV7-2 with TRBJ2-4, with D maybe TRBD1 (6 bases). Between the trimmed V and J ends, which lost 6 bases and 1 base, there was a span of 13 bases. The germline V gene encodes CDR1 SGHTA and CDR2 FQGNSA. The CDR3 spans 15 residues. DNA of the CDR3: TGTGCCAGCAGTGGGGGCACGGGGGCCAAAAACATTCAGTACTTC. Protein product: CASSGGTGAKNIQYF.

This rearrangement joins TRBV4-1 to TRBJ2-3, with 8 bases that match TRBD1. In germline, CDR1 is MGHRA, CDR2 YSYEKL. The CDR3 totals 14 residues. Trimming at V came to 1 base and at J to 6 bases, leaving 3 bases not matched to a gene. Here the CDR3 reads CASSQATGDDTQYF. In DNA form, the CDR3 reads TGCGCCAGCAGCCAAGCGACAGGGGATGATACGCAGTATTTT.

V and J are TRBV20-1 and TRBJ2-5, with TRBD2 matching over 14 bases. There are 17 residues in the CDR3. The V and J ends lost 0 bases and 4 bases, in that order; junction bases with no gene match: 7. Germline-derived CDR1 and CDR2 are DFQATT and SNEGSKA (reference sequence). The CDR3 coding sequence is TGCAGTGCTAGAGAGCCGACTAGCGGGAGGGCCAGAGAGACCCAGTACTTC. It is translated as CSAREPTSGRARETQYF.

The chain combines TRBV30 with TRBJ1-3; D perhaps matches TRBD1 (6 bases). V lost 4 bases and J lost 2, with 9 bases in between. Germline V lookup: CDR1 GTSNPN, CDR2 SVGIG (reference sequence). This CDR3 has 13 amino acids. CDR3 nucleotide sequence: TGTGCCTGGACGCGGGACACTGGAAACACCATATATTTT. Its translation: CAWTRDTGNTIYF.

The chain is built from TRBV5-4 and TRBJ2-1; the match to TRBD2 covers 9 bases. The CDR3 consists of 16 residues. In germline, CDR1 is SGHNT, CDR2 YYREEE (reference sequence). The trim removed 0 bases at V and 9 bases at J, leaving 10 bases unmatched. In nucleotides, the CDR3 is TGTGCCAGCAGCTTGGATAGCGGGAGCTCGTCCGGTGAGCAGTTCTTC. Its translation is CASSLDSGSSSGEQFF.

This clonotype was detected only once. The chain joins TRBV24-1 to TRBJ2-2; no clear D. The germline V and J ends were trimmed by 6 bases and 2 bases, with 6 bases remaining between them. The CDR3 is made up of 13 amino acids. Germline V gene sequence: CDR1 KGHDR, CDR2 SFDVKD. CDR3 in amino acids: CATSSANTGELFF. As DNA, the CDR3 is TGTGCCACCAGTTCGGCCAACACCGGGGAGCTGTTTTTT.

This rearrangement joins TRBV12-3 or TRBV12-4 to TRBJ1-2, with D unresolved. With 7 bases removed from V and 4 bases from J, the gap between germline ends came to 13 bases. The CDR3 has 13 amino acids. CDR3: CASTRKQTYGYTF. CDR3 DNA sequence: TGTGCCAGCACCAGAAAACAGACCTATGGCTACACCTTC.

The chain links TRBV15 to TRBJ2-2, with TRBD2 matching 8 bases. The V segment lost 9 bases and the J segment 7 bases; nucleotides outside the gene matches: 13. The germline gives CDR1 LNHNV, CDR2 YYDKDF (reference sequence). CDR3 length: 15 residues. CDR3 DNA sequence: TGTGCCACGTGTCCGGGACTAGAGGCTTTCGGGGAGCTGTTTTTT. Translated: CATCPGLEAFGELFF.

The chain couples TRBV7-2 to TRBJ2-3; D gene uncertain. The germline V and J ends were trimmed by 1 base and 0 bases, with 8 bases remaining between them. The CDR3 totals 15 residues. CDR1 is SGHTA, CDR2 FQGNSA, per germline. The CDR3 loop is CASSLVALSTDTQYF. For the CDR3, the DNA is TGTGCCAGCAGCTTAGTTGCCCTTAGCACAGATACGCAGTATTTT.